These 3 T cell receptor beta chains were sequenced from one sample in a study of T cells in women clearing cervical HPV infection. Clones were sequenced by immunoSEQ multiplex PCR, and TCRdb holds only the in-frame ones, with some missing. This sample's clone table lists roughly 42,000 clones. Sequences were obtained from blood buffy coat. These receptor sequences come from a woman between 18 and 70 years old with a cervical HPV16 infection that either progressed to CIN3+ or cleared (not recorded which).

Of note for this clone: Read sequence stops 3 residues before the CDR3 end, and the germline J gene provides the missing end. Other DNA sequences of this sample code for an identical CDR3. This chain links TRBV19 with TRBJ2-1, with D possibly TRBD2 on 6 matching bases. This CDR3 has 14 residues. V lost 1 base and J 4 bases, leaving 8 bases between the germline ends. In germline, CDR1 is LNHDA, CDR2 SQIVND (reference sequence). The CDR3 region is CASSIGGDYNEQFF. The sequenced part of the CDR3 DNA is TGTGCCAGTAGTATAGGGGGGGATTACAATGAG.

Regarding this clone: The read ends 3 residues early relative to the CDR3; the germline J gene fills the gap. The chain recombines TRBV5-1 with TRBJ1-2; possible D gene TRBD1, 5 bases. The CDR3 loop spans 16 amino acids. Germline lookup yields CDR1 SGHRS and CDR2 YFSETQ. Trimming shortened V by 2 bases and J by 1 base, and 15 bases separated the two germline ends. The CDR3 DNA, read in part, is TGCGCCAGCAGCTTAACTTCCAGAGGGGATAACTATGGC. This gives the protein CASSLTSRGDNYG. The entire CDR3 is CASSLTSRGDNYGYTF.

As for this clone: From the germline J gene comes the end of the CDR3, since the read stops 3 residues before it. The chain recombines TRBV19 with TRBJ2-7, with 11 bases aligning to TRBD1. The CDR3 covers 15 residues. Germline CDR1 reads LNHDA; CDR2 reads SQIVND (reference sequence). The V and J ends lost 3 bases and 3 bases, in that order; junction bases with no gene match: 4. The CDR3 loop reads CASSMEGQGVYEQYF. The DNA read from the CDR3 is TGTGCCAGTAGTATGGAGGGACAGGGGGTCTACGAG.